The 17 T cell receptor beta chains below all came from one sample that was sequenced in a study of chemoradiotherapy in HPV16-positive cancers. The data were produced by immunoSEQ multiplex PCR, yet TCRdb's version contains in-frame clones alone and is incomplete. The table has about 14,000 clones, about four fifths seen once. The material was obtained from a patient who underwent chemoradiotherapy. All receptors derive from a human donor with HPV-associated anogenital cancer.

The rearrangement links TRBV7-9 to TRBJ1-1; D is undetermined. CDR1 SEHNR and CDR2 FQNEAQ come from the germline V gene (reference sequence). CDR3 length: 12 residues. Trimming pared 5 bases from V and 5 bases from J, leaving 9 bases between. CDR3 sequence: CASSPRTTEAFF. Written as DNA, the CDR3 is TGTGCCAGCAGCCCTCGGACGACTGAAGCTTTCTTT.

The chain couples TRBV7-9 to TRBJ1-1; TRBD1 aligns across 8 bases. This CDR3 spans 14 amino acids. V gave up 4 bases and J gave up 4 bases; unmatched junction bases: 5. Germline V gene data show CDR1 as SEHNR and CDR2 as FQNEAQ (reference sequence). The CDR3 is CASSYTTGGTEAFF. The CDR3 DNA sequence: TGTGCCAGCAGCTACACCACAGGGGGCACTGAAGCTTTCTTT.

The chain recombines TRBV6-5 with TRBJ1-1; D might be TRBD1 (5 bases). CDR1 MNHEY and CDR2 SVGAGI come from the germline V gene. The CDR3 consists of 14 residues. V lost 6 bases to trimming and J lost 4 bases, with 15 bases between them. The CDR3 reads CASSQTGGGTEAFF. Here the CDR3 DNA reads TGTGCCAGCAGCCAGACGGGGGGTGGCACTGAAGCTTTCTTT.

This clone was detected only a few times. DNA for the CDR3: TGCGCCAGCACCCCCCGCGGGGGCGACACCGGGGAGCTGTTTTTT. Protein: CASTPRGGDTGELFF. The J gene is TRBJ2-2, the V gene TRBV5-1, with D perhaps matching TRBD2 (7 bases). The CDR3 is made up of 15 amino acids. V was cut by 6 bases and J by 3 bases, with 15 bases left in between. CDR1 is SGHRS and CDR2 is YFSETQ in the germline V gene.

This clone was seen more than once but under ten times. V gene TRBV11-2 combines with J gene TRBJ1-6; 7 positions agree with TRBD1. Germline CDR1 SGHAT, CDR2 FQNNGV. Losses at the gene ends were 5 bases for V and 7 bases for J; bases not matched to a gene: 5. CDR3 length equals 14 residues. CDR3 loop: CASSAGTENSPLHF. For the CDR3, the DNA is TGTGCCAGCAGCGCCGGGACAGAGAATTCACCCCTCCACTTT. The full variable domain, completed using reference TRBV11-2 and TRBJ1-6, is EAGVAQSPRYKIIEKRQSVAFWCNPISGHATLYWYQQILGQGPKLLIQFQNNGVVDDSQLPKDRFSAERLKGVDSTLKIQPAKLEDSAVYLCASSAGTENSPLHFGNGTRLTVT.

This rearrangement joins TRBV7-6 to TRBJ2-1, with TRBD2 identical over 9 bases. CDR1 is SGHVS, CDR2 FNYEAQ, per germline. This CDR3 has 15 amino acids. V lost 6 bases and J lost 3; bases outside the gene matches: 6. CDR3 nucleotide sequence: TGTGCCAGCAGTCCGACTAGCGGATACTACAATGAGCAGTTCTTC. Amino acid sequence: CASSPTSGYYNEQFF. Complete variable domain (other parts from reference TRBV7-6 and TRBJ2-1): GAGVSQSPRYKVTKRGQDVALRCDPISGHVSLYWYRQALGQGPEFLTYFNYEAQQDKSGLPNDRFSAERPEGSISTLTIQRTEQRDSAMYRCASSPTSGYYNEQFFGPGTRLTVL.

The chain carries TRBV19 and TRBJ1-5; D gene uncertain. The CDR3 length is 12 residues. Germline V gives CDR1 LNHDA, CDR2 SQIVND (reference sequence). Trimming cost V 6 bases and J 6 bases, with 9 bases left between them. The CDR3 DNA is TGTGCCAGTAGAGGGCTCACTCAGCCCCAGCATTTT. Translated, it gives CASRGLTQPQHF.

The genes are TRBV29-1 and TRBJ1-1; D is undetermined. Trimming cost V 3 bases and J 1 base, with 15 bases left between them. The CDR3 spans 15 residues. Germline CDR1 is SQVTM and CDR2 is ANQGSEA. CDR3 nucleotide sequence: TGCAGCGTTGATTATCGTGGGGTTGGGAACACTGAAGCTTTCTTT. It encodes CSVDYRGVGNTEAFF.

This clone was picked up one time. The CDR3 protein is CASSSLPGLNTGELFF. CDR3 coding DNA: TGTGCCAGCAGCTCCCTGCCGGGGCTGAACACCGGGGAGCTGTTTTTT. The rearrangement uses TRBV11-2 and TRBJ2-2; D is possibly TRBD1 or TRBD2 (5 bases each). The CDR3 runs to 16 residues. The germline V and J ends were trimmed by 4 bases and 1 base, with 13 bases remaining between them. Germline CDR1 reads SGHAT; CDR2 reads FQNNGV.

V usage is TRBV25-1 and J usage is TRBJ2-7, with a weak D call TRBD1 (6 bases). This CDR3 has 13 residues. CDR1 is MGHDK, CDR2 SYGVNS, per germline. V was shortened by 7 bases and J by 2 bases, with 12 bases between the two germline ends. The CDR3 DNA reads as TGTGCCAGCACCCTCGGACAGCCCTACGAGCAGTACTTC. As protein: CASTLGQPYEQYF.

The chain is built from TRBV9 and TRBJ2-1, with D maybe TRBD2 (5 bases). Germline values: CDR1 SGDLS, CDR2 YYNGEE. CDR3 size: 15 residues. V dropped 2 bases and J dropped 10 bases, with 19 bases sitting between them. CDR3 sequence reads: CASSVNLVGAKEQFF. For the CDR3, the DNA is TGTGCCAGCAGCGTTAACTTAGTGGGAGCCAAAGAGCAGTTCTTC.

The rearrangement joins TRBV2 to TRBJ2-3; D may be TRBD2 (6 bases). V lost 6 bases to trimming and J lost 7 bases, with 11 bases between them. This CDR3 comprises 12 residues. The V gene's germline CDR1 is SNHLY and CDR2 FYNNEI. CDR3 DNA sequence: TGTGCCAGCAGCGAGGAGGGGTATACGCAGTATTTT. The encoded protein is CASSEEGYTQYF.

The V gene is TRBV6-1, the J gene TRBJ2-6; D call uncertain. V gave up 2 bases and J gave up 0 bases, with 5 bases separating them. This CDR3 comprises 15 residues. In germline, CDR1 is MNHNS, CDR2 SASEGT. CDR3 coding DNA: TGTGCCAGCAGTGAATCTCCCTCTGGGGCCAACGTCCTGACTTTC. Residues: CASSESPSGANVLTF.

The V and J genes are TRBV19 and TRBJ1-3, with 8 bases fitting TRBD1. The V and J ends lost 6 bases and 4 bases, in that order; junction bases with no gene match: 11. Germline-derived CDR1 and CDR2 are LNHDA and SQIVND (reference sequence). The CDR3 consists of 16 residues. The CDR3: CASRVSTGAAGNTIYF. The DNA for the CDR3 is TGTGCCAGTAGGGTCTCGACAGGGGCCGCCGGAAACACCATATATTTT.

This clone was observed a few times. The rearrangement links TRBV9 to TRBJ2-1; D might be TRBD2 (6 bases). The CDR3 is 15 amino acids. Germline V gene sequence: CDR1 SGDLS, CDR2 YYNGEE. Trimming removed 0 bases at V and 8 bases at J, with 15 bases between. For the CDR3, the DNA is TGTGCCAGCAGCGTAGCTCCGGGAGTGGGAGATGAGCAGTTCTTC. It translates to CASSVAPGVGDEQFF.

The chain couples TRBV5-1 to TRBJ2-1; D gene unclear. The CDR3 loop spans 11 amino acids. Germline CDR1 and CDR2: SGHRS and YFSETQ. Trimming removed 7 bases from V and 8 bases from J, with 10 bases in between. The CDR3 loop reads CASSSGDEQFF. The CDR3 nucleotides are TGCGCCAGCTCTAGTGGGGATGAGCAGTTCTTC. The full variable domain, completed using reference TRBV5-1 and TRBJ2-1, is KAGVTQTPRYLIKTRGQQVTLSCSPISGHRSVSWYQQTPGQGLQFLFEYFSETQRNKGNFPGRFSGRQFSNSRSEMNVSTLELGDSALYLCASSSGDEQFFGPGTRLTVL.

The chain couples TRBV10-2 to TRBJ2-7; D gene unclear. The germline V gene has CDR1 WSHSY and CDR2 SAAADI. The CDR3 runs to 13 residues. The germline V and J ends were trimmed by 2 bases and 2 bases, with 7 bases remaining between them. The CDR3 sequence: CASSEIAAYEQYF. CDR3 nucleotides: TGCGCCAGCAGTGAGATTGCGGCCTACGAGCAGTACTTC.